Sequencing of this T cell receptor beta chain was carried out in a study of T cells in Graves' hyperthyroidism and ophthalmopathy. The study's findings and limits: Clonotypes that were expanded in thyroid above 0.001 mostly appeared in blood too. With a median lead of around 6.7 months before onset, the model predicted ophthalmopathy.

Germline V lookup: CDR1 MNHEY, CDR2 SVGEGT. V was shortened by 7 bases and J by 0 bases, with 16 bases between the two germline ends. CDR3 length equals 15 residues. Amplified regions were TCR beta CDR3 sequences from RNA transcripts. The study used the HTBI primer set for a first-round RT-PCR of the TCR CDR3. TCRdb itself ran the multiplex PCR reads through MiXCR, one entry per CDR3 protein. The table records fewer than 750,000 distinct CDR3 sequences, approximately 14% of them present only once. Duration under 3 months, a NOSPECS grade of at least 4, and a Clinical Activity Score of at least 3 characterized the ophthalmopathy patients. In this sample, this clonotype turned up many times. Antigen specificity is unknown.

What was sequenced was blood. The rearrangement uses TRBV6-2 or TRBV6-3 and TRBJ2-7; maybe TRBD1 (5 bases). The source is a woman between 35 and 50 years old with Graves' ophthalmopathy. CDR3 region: CASTRQSSVSYEQYF. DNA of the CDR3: TGTGCCAGCACCCGACAGTCCTCAGTCTCCTACGAGCAGTACTTC.